These T cell receptor beta chains were read from a single sample in a study of CD8+ T cells in alopecia areata. Assay used: immunoSEQ multiplex PCR; TCRdb lists only in-frame clones, some missing. The sample records fewer than 250,000 clones, approximately 61% being singletons. The material sequenced was CD4+ T cells sorted from blood, taken at week 0. All receptors derive from a human donor with alopecia areata. Both conserved end residues are part of each CDR3. D genes are given only for firm matches. Rows give clone size only sometimes, using once, few, many, or a class for an expanded clone.

clone_size	cdr3_length	j_call	d_call	v_call	cdr3_nt	cdr3_aa
many	15	TRBJ1-2	.	TRBV19	TGTGCCAGTAGTAACCGGGACACAACTAACTATGGCTACACCTTC	CASSNRDTTNYGYTF
.	14	TRBJ2-1	.	TRBV5-1	TGCGCCAGCAGCTCTCAAAATTCACAGGCCGAGCAGTTCTTC	CASSSQNSQAEQFF
.	16	TRBJ1-1	.	TRBV7-6	TGTGCCAGCAGCTTAGGCGGGATCACCGGGGGCACTGAAGCTTTCTTT	CASSLGGITGGTEAFF
.	12	TRBJ1-1	.	TRBV30	TGTGCCTTATCACAGGGTTTCACTGAAGCTTTCTTT	CALSQGFTEAFF
.	16	TRBJ1-1	.	TRBV6-5	TGTGCCAGCAGTTACTCCGGTGGGCGTTTGAACACTGAAGCTTTCTTT	CASSYSGGRLNTEAFF
.	12	TRBJ2-5	.	TRBV4-2	TGTGCCAGCAGCCGCCTGGGCGAGACCCAGTACTTC	CASSRLGETQYF
.	13	TRBJ1-5	.	TRBV30	TGTGCCTACGCGTCAGAATTCAATCAGCCCCAGCATTTT	CAYASEFNQPQHF
.	14	TRBJ1-1	TRBD1	TRBV30	TGTGCCTGGAGGGGGGACAGGGGAAATATTGAAGCTTTCTTT	CAWRGDRGNIEAFF
.	14	TRBJ1-2	.	TRBV29-1	TGCAGCGTTGAGCAGCGGAGAGCTAACTATGGCTACACCTTC	CSVEQRRANYGYTF
.	14	TRBJ2-3	TRBD1	TRBV5-1	TGCGCCAGCATATCGGGACAGAACACAGATACGCAGTATTTT	CASISGQNTDTQYF
.	13	TRBJ2-5	.	TRBV6-1	TGTGCCTCGAAGGGGCGCCCCCAAGAGACCCAGTACTTC	CASKGRPQETQYF
.	12	TRBJ1-2	.	TRBV5-1	TGCGCCAGCAGCCCAGCGGACTATGGCTACACCTTC	CASSPADYGYTF